This TCR beta chain was captured in a study of cytomegalovirus exposure and HLA in healthy donors. CDR1 is MDHEN and CDR2 is SYDVKM in the germline V gene. The CDR3 covers 12 residues. Trimming pared 3 bases from V and 10 bases from J, leaving 12 bases between. Both 60 Vbeta primers and 13 Jbeta primers went into the PCR. Method: immunoSEQ multiplex PCR; TCRdb's copy keeps in-frame clones and lacks some. This sample carries around 120,000 clones, about 63% of them seen once, and the ten largest clones take 1.6%. This receptor was taken from a young man in good health and CMV-seropositive. Material for sequencing was PBMCs. The chain couples TRBV28 to TRBJ2-5, with D possibly matching TRBD2 (5 bases). CDR3 coding DNA: TGTGCCAGCAGTTTGGCAACGAGCGGCCAGTACTTC. Translating gives CASSLATSGQYF.